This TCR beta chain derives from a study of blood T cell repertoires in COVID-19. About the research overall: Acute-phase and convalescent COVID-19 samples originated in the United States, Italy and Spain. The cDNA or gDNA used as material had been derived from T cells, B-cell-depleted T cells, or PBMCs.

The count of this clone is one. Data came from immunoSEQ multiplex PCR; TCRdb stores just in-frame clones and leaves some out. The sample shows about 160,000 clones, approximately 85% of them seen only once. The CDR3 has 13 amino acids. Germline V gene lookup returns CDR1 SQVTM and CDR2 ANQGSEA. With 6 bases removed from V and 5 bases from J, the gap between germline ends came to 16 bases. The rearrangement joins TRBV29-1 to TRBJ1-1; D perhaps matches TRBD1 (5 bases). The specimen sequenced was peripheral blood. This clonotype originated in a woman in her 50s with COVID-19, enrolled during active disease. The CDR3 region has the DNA TGCAGCGTGGGGGGTCAGAGGGATACTGAAGCTTTCTTT. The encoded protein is CSVGGQRDTEAFF.